The sequence of this TCR beta chain was determined in a study of a mutant IDH1 vaccine in newly diagnosed glioma. Study details: Patients in the study were vaccinated eight times, receiving shots in weeks 1, 3, 5, 7, 11, 15, 19 and 23. Most had both radiotherapy and temozolomide beforehand; others had only one.

Here immunoSEQ multiplex PCR was the method, and the copy in TCRdb shows in-frame clones only, minus some. The profile shows tens of thousands of clones, about 87% of them singletons. Time point of the sample: week 23, last vaccination. Topical imiquimod was applied with each vaccine dose, which held 300 ug of mutant IDH1 20-mer peptide. Note on this clone: What it binds is not known.

CDR3 length: 17 residues. After removal of 4 bases from V and 0 bases from J, the junction contained 7 bases not matched to a gene. CDR1 and CDR2 (germline): SGDLS, YYNGEE. Sequenced material: PBMCs, taken from a glioma patient whose treatment included an IDH1 peptide vaccine. The J gene is TRBJ1-6, the V gene TRBV9, with TRBD1 identical over 7 bases. This TCR came from a man between 18 and 29 years old with glioma. In nucleotides, the CDR3 is TGTGCCAGCAGCCCTACGACAGGGAGCTCCTATAATTCACCCCTCCACTTT. It encodes CASSPTTGSSYNSPLHF.